Detailed here is one TCR beta chain. V shed 4 bases and J shed 10 bases, with 16 bases lying between them. Looked up from germline, CDR1 is SGHTA and CDR2 is FQGNSA. There are 13 residues in the CDR3. The data were produced by immunoSEQ multiplex PCR, yet TCRdb's version contains in-frame clones alone and is incomplete. The sample lists 60,000 to 75,000 clones, roughly 94% occurring once. This sample stems from a study of human thymus T cells. Corrective cardiac operations yielded the resected thymus tissue. This sequence originates from a girl less than two years old with a congenital heart defect but otherwise immunologically healthy. Specimen: thymus tissue. The chain has TRBV7-2 and TRBJ2-5; D not resolved. The CDR3 spells CASSSSYRRIQYF. The CDR3 DNA reads TGTGCCAGCAGCTCCTCCTATCGGCGGATCCAGTACTTC.